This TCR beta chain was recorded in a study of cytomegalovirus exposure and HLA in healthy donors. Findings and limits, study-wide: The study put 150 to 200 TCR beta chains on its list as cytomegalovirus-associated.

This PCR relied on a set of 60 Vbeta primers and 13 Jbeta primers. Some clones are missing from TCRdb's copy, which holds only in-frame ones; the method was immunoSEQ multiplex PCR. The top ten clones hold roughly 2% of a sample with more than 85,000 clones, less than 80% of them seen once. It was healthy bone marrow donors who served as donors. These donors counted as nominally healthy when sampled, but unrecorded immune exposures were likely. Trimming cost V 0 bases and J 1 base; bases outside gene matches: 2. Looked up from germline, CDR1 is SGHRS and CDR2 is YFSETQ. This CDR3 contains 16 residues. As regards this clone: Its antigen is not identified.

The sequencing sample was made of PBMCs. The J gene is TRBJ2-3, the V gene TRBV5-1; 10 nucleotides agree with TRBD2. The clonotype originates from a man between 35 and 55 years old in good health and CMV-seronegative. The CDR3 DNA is TGCGCCAGCAGCTTGGAAGCGGGGGGGCGCACAGATACGCAGTATTTT. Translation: CASSLEAGGRTDTQYF.